This T cell receptor (beta chain) originates from a study of blood T cell repertoires in COVID-19. This table comes from immunoSEQ multiplex PCR, and its TCRdb copy is limited to in-frame clones, with some not included. This sample has hundreds of thousands of clones, with 85% to 90% found just once. Membership in each cohort depended on participant-reported clinical history. Recovery meant two consecutive negative NP/OP PCR tests, professional clearance, or resolved symptoms. Per germline, CDR1 LNHNV and CDR2 YYDKDF (reference sequence). V lost 0 bases, J lost 5 bases, and 4 bases lay in between. The CDR3 extends over 12 amino acids.

The clonotype was recovered from a man between 25 and 39 years old who had recovered from COVID-19. The material sequenced was PBMCs or T cells enriched from blood (not recorded which). J is TRBJ2-5 and V is TRBV15; no clear D. DNA for the CDR3: TGTGCCACCAGCAGAGAACTGGAGACCCAGTACTTC. It is translated as CATSRELETQYF.